The clone carrying this TCR beta chain was observed a single time. Measured with immunoSEQ multiplex PCR; TCRdb has only the in-frame clones, and not every one. Altogether approximately 190,000 clones are present, 80% to 85% being singletons, with the ten largest covering around 2.9%. CDR1 is SGHRS and CDR2 is YFSETQ in the germline V gene. This CDR3 has 17 residues. The V gene lost 2 bases and the J gene lost 6 bases, with 18 bases spanning the gap. These data are taken from a study of blood T cell repertoires in COVID-19. All exposed participants met a person with COVID-19 within 2 weeks before entering the study.

The specimen was PBMCs or T cells enriched from blood (not recorded which). The TCR was taken from a woman aged 25 to 39 who had been exposed to COVID-19. V and J are TRBV5-1 and TRBJ1-6; D is possibly TRBD1 (6 bases). The CDR3 region is CASSFVVSRQANSPLHF. CDR3 DNA: TGCGCCAGCAGCTTCGTCGTGTCCCGACAGGCTAATTCACCCCTCCACTTT.